Following are 28 T cell receptor beta chains from one sample sequenced in a study of PD-1 blockade in classical Hodgkin lymphoma. Each patient experienced a relapse that followed autologous stem cell transplantation, and brentuximab vedotin exposure varied. The assay was immunoSEQ multiplex PCR, and TCRdb's table has in-frame clones only and misses some. The sample yields approximately 160,000 clones, 78% seen once. The sample in question was peripheral blood mononuclear cells (PBMCs), obtained before the second cycle of nivolumab. These receptor sequences come from a human donor with classical Hodgkin lymphoma.

J is TRBJ1-4 and V is TRBV28; D is unclear. CDR1 and CDR2 (germline): MDHEN, SYDVKM. V lost 1 base to trimming and J lost 8 bases, with 11 bases between them. There are 14 residues in the CDR3. The CDR3 sequence: CASSLSLSTEKLFF. The CDR3 DNA reads as TGTGCCAGCAGTTTATCGCTGAGCACGGAAAAACTGTTTTTT.

The rearrangement uses TRBV5-1 and TRBJ2-3; TRBD2 matches at 11 bases. V was clipped by 0 bases and J by 6 bases; unmatched bases: 0. The V gene's germline CDR1 is SGHRS and CDR2 YFSETQ. The CDR3 loop spans 14 amino acids. Written as DNA, the CDR3 is TGCGCCAGCAGCTTGGGGACTAGCGGGGATACGCAGTATTTT. Translation gives CASSLGTSGDTQYF.

The chain employs TRBV6-5 and TRBJ1-2; D not certain. The CDR3 consists of 12 residues. Germline assignment: CDR1 MNHEY and CDR2 SVGAGI. Trimming cost V 6 bases and J 5 bases, with 10 bases left between them. CDR3 sequence: CASSRSLYGYTF. As DNA, the CDR3 is TGTGCCAGCAGCCGGAGCCTGTATGGCTACACCTTC.

The table lists this clone with a few counts. V and J are TRBV5-1 and TRBJ1-5; the D gene is possibly TRBD1 (5 bases). The CDR3 spans 14 residues. With 0 bases removed from V and 6 bases from J, the gap between germline ends came to 10 bases. The germline CDR1 and CDR2 sequences are SGHRS and YFSETQ. The DNA of the CDR3 is TGCGCCAGCAGCTTGGAAGGGGTTGGTCAGCCCCAGCATTTT. This encodes CASSLEGVGQPQHF.

The rearrangement uses TRBV19 and TRBJ2-1; D perhaps matches TRBD2 (5 bases). Deletions cut 4 bases from V and 9 bases from J, with 22 bases between. In germline, CDR1 is LNHDA, CDR2 SQIVND (reference sequence). The CDR3 sequence is 16 residues long. CDR3 sequence reads: CASSKGFGRGLREQFF. As DNA, the CDR3 is TGTGCCAGTAGTAAAGGGTTTGGGAGAGGGCTTCGTGAGCAGTTCTTC.

The rearrangement uses TRBV6-5 and TRBJ1-1; 7 nucleotides align to TRBD1. CDR1 and CDR2 from the germline V gene are MNHEY and SVGAGI. J lost 7 bases, V lost 6 bases, and 2 bases had no gene match. The CDR3 length is 11 residues. The CDR3 bases are TGTGCCAGCAGGGGACAGCTTGAAGCTTTCTTT. Protein product: CASRGQLEAFF.

In this sample, this clone turned up many times. The chain's CDR3 is CASSEGGTGNTIYF. The CDR3 region has the DNA TGTGCCAGCAGCGAGGGGGGGACTGGAAACACCATATATTTT. J is TRBJ1-3 and V is TRBV9, with D perhaps TRBD1 (6 bases). The CDR3 sequence is 14 residues long. V lost 3 bases to trimming and J lost 2 bases, with 9 bases between them. Looked up from germline, CDR1 is SGDLS and CDR2 is YYNGEE.

V is TRBV4-1 and J is TRBJ2-2; D perhaps matches TRBD2 (5 bases). Per the germline V gene, CDR1 is MGHRA and CDR2 is YSYEKL. Deletions cut 5 bases from V and 7 bases from J, with 14 bases between. This CDR3 contains 14 residues. The CDR3 nucleotides are TGCGCCAGCAGCGCCACTGGACTTTTCGGGGAGCTGTTTTTT. This codes for CASSATGLFGELFF.

This chain joins TRBV4-1 and TRBJ2-3; 8 bases line up with TRBD2. The CDR3 extends over 15 amino acids. J gave up 2 bases and V 4 bases, and 5 bases lay outside the gene matches. Looked up from germline, CDR1 is MGHRA and CDR2 is YSYEKL. The CDR3 is CASSLRAGDTDTQYF. Written as DNA, the CDR3 is TGCGCCAGCAGCCTTAGAGCGGGGGACACAGATACGCAGTATTTT.

This chain uses TRBV2 with TRBJ2-7; D ambiguous. CDR3 length: 12 amino acids. Germline lookup yields CDR1 SNHLY and CDR2 FYNNEI. Trimming cost V 1 base and J 7 bases, with 8 bases left between them. The CDR3 DNA sequence: TGTGCCAGCAGTGAAGTAAGTATGGAGCAGTACTTC. Translated: CASSEVSMEQYF.

V gene TRBV7-9 combines with J gene TRBJ1-1; 8 positions match TRBD1. The CDR3 has 16 amino acids. V was pared by 2 bases and J by 3 bases, with 8 bases of the junction left unmatched. Germline CDR1 reads SEHNR; CDR2 reads FQNEAQ (reference sequence). The CDR3 region is CASSLKPGGLDTEAFF. The CDR3 DNA is TGTGCCAGCAGCTTAAAACCAGGGGGCTTGGACACTGAAGCTTTCTTT.

V usage is TRBV6-5 and J usage is TRBJ1-4; D perhaps matches TRBD1 (6 bases). V was pared by 0 bases and J by 7 bases, with 12 bases between. Germline V lookup: CDR1 MNHEY, CDR2 SVGAGI. The length of the CDR3 is 15 residues. CDR3 in amino acids: CASSYSIRGTEKLFF. The CDR3 DNA sequence: TGTGCCAGCAGTTACTCGATCAGGGGCACTGAAAAACTGTTTTTT.

V usage is TRBV18 and J usage is TRBJ2-7, with D perhaps matching TRBD2 (5 bases). CDR1 is KGHSH, CDR2 LQKENI, per germline. The CDR3 spans 13 residues. Deletions cut 3 bases from V and 1 base from J, with 7 bases between. CDR3 DNA: TGTGCCAGCTCACCCGGGATGTCCTACGAGCAGTACTTC. Translating gives CASSPGMSYEQYF.

In its sample, this clone ranks as medium-sized. The chain is built from TRBV9 and TRBJ2-2, with a weak D call TRBD1 (6 bases). Per germline, CDR1 SGDLS and CDR2 YYNGEE. CDR3 size: 15 residues. V was cut by 0 bases and J by 1 base, with 7 bases left in between. The CDR3 loop reads CASSVEQGNTGELFF. The DNA of the CDR3 is TGTGCCAGCAGCGTAGAACAGGGGAACACCGGGGAGCTGTTTTTT.

This clone came up a few times. The chain's CDR3 is CASSYRGGSEQYF. The CDR3 DNA reads TGTGCCAGCAGTTACAGGGGAGGTAGCGAGCAGTACTTC. The rearrangement links TRBV6-5 to TRBJ2-7, with a weak D call TRBD2 (6 bases). Germline values: CDR1 MNHEY, CDR2 SVGAGI. The CDR3 sequence is 13 residues long. The germline V and J ends were trimmed by 2 bases and 6 bases, with 11 bases remaining between them.

This sequence joins TRBV11-1 and TRBJ1-1; 9 bases line up with TRBD1. Per germline, CDR1 SGHAT and CDR2 FQDESV (reference sequence). J lost 7 bases, V lost 5 bases, and 8 bases had no gene match. The CDR3 has 14 amino acids. This CDR3 reads CASSATGGRDEAFF. The CDR3 DNA reads as TGTGCCAGCAGCGCAACAGGGGGCCGGGATGAAGCTTTCTTT.

The rearrangement links TRBV10-3 to TRBJ2-2, with a possible D match to TRBD2 (5 bases). Trimming left V 0 bases short and J 5 bases short, with 7 bases between. CDR3 length equals 14 residues. The germline gives CDR1 ENHRY, CDR2 SYGVKD. DNA of the CDR3: TGTGCCATCAGTGAGTCGCGGGCTACCGGGGAGCTGTTTTTT. Translated: CAISESRATGELFF.

This sequence joins TRBV6-5 and TRBJ2-7; D not resolved. The V end lost 0 bases, the J end lost 7 bases, and 19 bases lay between the germline ends. Germline V lookup: CDR1 MNHEY, CDR2 SVGAGI. CDR3 length: 16 amino acids. This CDR3 reads CASSYSVVAGPGEQYF. DNA of the CDR3: TGTGCCAGCAGTTACTCGGTGGTAGCAGGACCCGGAGAGCAGTACTTC.

V is TRBV2 and J is TRBJ2-2; D perhaps matches TRBD1 (5 bases). The CDR3 loop spans 13 amino acids. Germline assignment: CDR1 SNHLY and CDR2 FYNNEI. With 6 bases removed from V and 8 bases from J, the gap between germline ends came to 13 bases. The CDR3 DNA is TGTGCCAGCAGACGGACACCCATGGGGGAGCTGTTTTTT. Translating gives CASRRTPMGELFF.

V and J are TRBV19 and TRBJ1-5, with 7 positions matching TRBD1. V trimming: 6 bases; J trimming: 4 bases; junction bases outside the gene matches: 6. Germline loops: CDR1 LNHDA, CDR2 SQIVND (reference sequence). The CDR3 runs 14 residues. The CDR3, as DNA: TGTGCCAGTAGCCGGGACAGTCGTAATCAGCCCCAGCATTTT. This encodes CASSRDSRNQPQHF. The whole variable domain, filled in from reference TRBV19 and TRBJ1-5, reads DGGITQSPKYLFRKEGQNVTLSCEQNLNHDAMYWYRQDPGQGLRLIYYSQIVNDFQKGDIAEGYSVSREKKESFPLTVTSAQKNPTAFYLCASSRDSRNQPQHFGDGTRLSIL.

The J gene is TRBJ2-5, the V gene TRBV14; 9 bases are a match to TRBD1. V shed 3 bases, J shed 5 bases, and the junction held 7 bases outside the gene matches. The CDR3 is 15 residues long. CDR1 and CDR2 (germline): SGHDN, FVKESK. This chain's CDR3 is CASSQGQGGKETQYF. In nucleotides, the CDR3 is TGTGCCAGCAGCCAGGGACAGGGAGGGAAGGAGACCCAGTACTTC.

By sample share, this clone is medium-sized. V gene TRBV6-1 combines with J gene TRBJ1-2, with 9 bases fitting TRBD1. From germline, CDR1 is MNHNS and CDR2 SASEGT. V shed 4 bases, J shed 5 bases, and the junction held 8 bases outside the gene matches. The CDR3 has 15 amino acids. The CDR3 sequence: CASSAPGTGYYGYTF. The CDR3 nucleotides read TGTGCCAGCAGTGCCCCCGGGACAGGGTATTATGGCTACACCTTC.

The table lists this clone with a count of one. This chain joins TRBV5-4 and TRBJ2-1, with 8 bases that match TRBD2. Germline V gives CDR1 SGHNT, CDR2 YYREEE (reference sequence). Trimming took 4 bases from V and 9 from J; bases not matched to a gene: 6. This CDR3 is 13 amino acids long. CDR3 sequence: CASSRSGGGEQFF. Written as DNA, the CDR3 is TGTGCCAGCAGCCGGAGCGGGGGAGGTGAGCAGTTCTTC. Supplemented by reference TRBV5-4 and TRBJ2-1, the full variable domain reads ETGVTQSPTHLIKTRGQQVTLRCSSQSGHNTVSWYQQALGQGPQFIFQYYREEENGRGNFPPRFSGLQFPNYSSELNVNALELDDSALYLCASSRSGGGEQFFGPGTRLTVL.

This CDR3 reads CASTLGGSSYNEQFF. CDR3 nucleotides: TGTGCCAGCACCTTGGGCGGTAGCTCCTACAATGAGCAGTTCTTC. This chain joins TRBV7-2 and TRBJ2-1; D is ambiguous. Trimming cost V 7 bases and J 0 bases, with 13 bases left between them. CDR3 size: 15 residues. Germline V lookup: CDR1 SGHTA, CDR2 FQGNSA.

CDR3 loop: CASSIHSLYGQPQHF. CDR3 DNA sequence: TGTGCCAGTAGTATACACAGTCTCTATGGTCAGCCCCAGCATTTT. V and J are TRBV19 and TRBJ1-5; unclear D gene. CDR1 and CDR2 from the germline V gene are LNHDA and SQIVND (reference sequence). The CDR3 spans 15 residues. The V end was cut by 2 bases, the J end by 6 bases, with 14 bases between. Together with reference TRBV19 and TRBJ1-5, the CDR3 gives the full variable domain: DGGITQSPKYLFRKEGQNVTLSCEQNLNHDAMYWYRQDPGQGLRLIYYSQIVNDFQKGDIAEGYSVSREKKESFPLTVTSAQKNPTAFYLCASSIHSLYGQPQHFGDGTRLSIL.

This clone appeared once. The rearrangement uses TRBV2 and TRBJ1-5; 8 positions match TRBD1. Looked up from germline, CDR1 is SNHLY and CDR2 is FYNNEI. V lost 7 bases and J lost 7; bases outside the gene matches: 6. The CDR3 has 13 residues. CDR3 DNA sequence: TGTGCCAGCACCCAGGGGGCTAGGCAGCCCCAGCATTTT. Translating it yields CASTQGARQPQHF.

CDR3 coding DNA: TGTGCCAGCAGTTACGTGGGACAGGGTTGGGGCTACACCTTC. The encoded protein is CASSYVGQGWGYTF. This chain connects TRBV6-6 to TRBJ1-2; 9 nucleotides agree with TRBD1. The CDR3 is 14 amino acids. The ends lost 2 bases at V and 8 bases at J; junction bases unmatched: 6. Germline CDR1 reads MNHNY; CDR2 reads SVGAGI (reference sequence).

The rearrangement links TRBV11-2 to TRBJ1-3; D might be TRBD1 (5 bases). The CDR3 spans 15 residues. V was pared by 5 bases and J by 4 bases, with 15 bases between. Germline CDR1 SGHAT, CDR2 FQNNGV. The chain's CDR3 is CASSRVGVPGNTIYF. The CDR3 bases are TGTGCCAGCAGCCGGGTGGGGGTCCCCGGAAACACCATATATTTT.